The 18 T cell receptor beta chains listed next were all sequenced from one sample in a study of CD8 T cells in Susac syndrome (dated by TCRdb to between 2019 and 2020). Receptor libraries were prepared by the immunoSEQ multiplex PCR assay. RNA was extracted with the RNeasy kit and about 0.5 to 1 ug was reverse transcribed using random hexamers. TCRdb took the public reads, trimmed them with fastp at Q25, ran MiXCR for clone calling and kept in-frame beta chains. Rows matching on CDR3 protein sequence are summarized as one entry with the most common DNA and genes. The table for this sample lists about 290,000 distinct CDR3 sequences; about 82% of them were counted only once. The top ten clonotypes cover 0.21% of the sample. Sequencing was done on a sample of CD8+ T cells from PBMCs. The receptors stem from a human donor with multiple sclerosis.

This clonotype was observed a few times. The V and J genes are TRBV5-1 and TRBJ2-1; 10 bases are shared with TRBD2. Germline V gene lookup returns CDR1 SGHRS and CDR2 YFSETQ. This CDR3 is built from 23 residues. The V and J ends lost 0 bases and 10 bases, in that order; junction bases with no gene match: 31. The CDR3 here is CASSLEPGLALRIVKTLTWEQFF. As DNA, the CDR3 is TGCGCCAGCAGCTTGGAGCCGGGACTAGCGCTACGCATAGTCAAAACCCTTACATGGGAGCAGTTCTTC. Full variable domain (rest looked up from reference TRBV5-1 and TRBJ2-1): KAGVTQTPRYLIKTRGQQVTLSCSPISGHRSVSWYQQTPGQGLQFLFEYFSETQRNKGNFPGRFSGRQFSNSRSEMNVSTLELGDSALYLCASSLEPGLALRIVKTLTWEQFFGPGTRLTVL.

This clonotype was detected a few times. The gene calls are TRBV12-3 or TRBV12-4 and TRBJ2-7, with D tentatively TRBD1 (6 bases). This CDR3 comprises 14 residues. The V gene lost 6 bases and the J gene lost 4 bases, with 16 bases spanning the gap. Written as DNA, the CDR3 is TGTGCCAGCAGCCAGGGCAGGGGCGGGTACGAGCAGTACTTC. Translated: CASSQGRGGYEQYF.

This chain joins TRBV7-9 and TRBJ1-1, with D perhaps TRBD1 (5 bases). The CDR3 runs 12 residues. Germline-derived CDR1 and CDR2 are SEHNR and FQNEAQ (reference sequence). V dropped 4 bases and J dropped 7 bases, with 10 bases sitting between them. CDR3 nucleotides: TGTGCCAGCAGCTCCGAGGGGAATGAAGCTTTCTTT. Protein product: CASSSEGNEAFF. Based on the CDR3 plus reference TRBV7-9 and TRBJ1-1, the full variable domain is DTGVSQNPRHKITKRGQNVTFRCDPISEHNRLYWYRQTLGQGPEFLTYFQNEAQLEKSRLLSDRFSAERPKGSFSTLEIQRTEQGDSAMYLCASSSEGNEAFFGQGTRLTVV.

This sequence joins TRBV24-1 and TRBJ2-2, with D possibly TRBD2 on 5 matching bases. The CDR3 loop spans 13 amino acids. CDR1 is KGHDR and CDR2 is SFDVKD in the germline V gene. V dropped 4 bases and J dropped 5 bases, with 7 bases sitting between them. The CDR3 region is CATSERRTGELFF. The CDR3 bases are TGTGCCACCAGTGAAAGGAGGACCGGGGAGCTGTTTTTT.

The CDR3 nucleotides read TGTGCCAGCAGTTCGACACCGCCTCCGAACACTGAAGCTTTCTTT. It specifies CASSSTPPPNTEAFF. The genes are TRBV27 and TRBJ1-1; D gene ambiguous. Germline CDR1 MNHEY, CDR2 SMNVEV (reference sequence). Trimming left V 4 bases short and J 1 base short, with 13 bases between. This CDR3 comprises 15 residues.

This clonotype was seen just once. This chain connects TRBV29-1 to TRBJ2-2; D is unresolved. There are 12 residues in the CDR3. The germline V and J ends were trimmed by 5 bases and 1 base, with 5 bases remaining between them. The germline V gene has CDR1 SQVTM and CDR2 ANQGSEA. The CDR3 loop reads CSVSQNTGELFF. The CDR3 region has the DNA TGCAGCGTTTCCCAGAACACCGGGGAGCTGTTTTTT.

The gene calls are TRBV12-3 or TRBV12-4 and TRBJ1-1, with D uncertain. CDR3 length: 15 amino acids. V was shortened by 6 bases and J by 4 bases, with 18 bases between the two germline ends. CDR3 amino acids: CASSMTRTAGTEAFF. CDR3 sequence (DNA): TGTGCCAGCAGCATGACCCGGACGGCGGGCACTGAAGCTTTCTTT.

The chain combines TRBV6-5 with TRBJ2-3; 7 bases align to TRBD1. Unmatched junction bases numbered 10, after V lost 2 bases and J lost 5 bases. Germline CDR1 MNHEY, CDR2 SVGAGI. The CDR3 has 16 residues. In DNA form, the CDR3 reads TGTGCCAGCAGTTACCTGACAGGGTGGACAGTAGATACGCAGTATTTT. Protein sequence: CASSYLTGWTVDTQYF.

This clonotype was observed once. The chain joins TRBV6-5 to TRBJ2-3, with TRBD1 matching 8 bases. Germline values: CDR1 MNHEY, CDR2 SVGAGI. The CDR3 consists of 16 residues. J lost 0 bases, V lost 4 bases, and 6 bases had no gene match. The CDR3 coding sequence is TGTGCCAGCAGTTTCGTTACAGGGGGTAGCACAGATACGCAGTATTTT. Protein product: CASSFVTGGSTDTQYF.

This clonotype was picked up a small number of times. This chain joins TRBV19 and TRBJ2-7, with unresolved D. Trimming stripped 1 base from V and 2 bases from J, with 6 bases between. Germline V lookup: CDR1 LNHDA, CDR2 SQIVND (reference sequence). CDR3 size: 13 residues. CDR3 nucleotides: TGTGCCAGTAGTATAGCCGGAGCCTACGAGCAGTACTTC. This sequence encodes CASSIAGAYEQYF. The whole variable domain, filled in from reference TRBV19 and TRBJ2-7, reads DGGITQSPKYLFRKEGQNVTLSCEQNLNHDAMYWYRQDPGQGLRLIYYSQIVNDFQKGDIAEGYSVSREKKESFPLTVTSAQKNPTAFYLCASSIAGAYEQYFGPGTRLTVT.

The V gene is TRBV9, the J gene TRBJ2-1; 10 nucleotides line up with TRBD2. Germline trimming cut 0 bases from V and 3 bases from J; bases unmatched to any gene: 3. Germline V gene sequence: CDR1 SGDLS, CDR2 YYNGEE. There are 16 residues in the CDR3. The CDR3 spells CASSVGLAGVYNEQFF. CDR3 nucleotide sequence: TGTGCCAGCAGCGTAGGGCTAGCGGGAGTCTACAATGAGCAGTTCTTC.

In its sample, this clonotype was seen a few times. The chain carries TRBV7-9 and TRBJ2-7; D might be TRBD1 or TRBD2, each matching 5 bases. The germline V gene encodes CDR1 SEHNR and CDR2 FQNEAQ (reference sequence). Deletions cut 3 bases from V and 2 bases from J, with 11 bases between. The CDR3 extends over 14 amino acids. In nucleotides, the CDR3 is TGTGCCAGCAGCTTTGGGACGGGTCCCTACGAGCAGTACTTC. Its translation: CASSFGTGPYEQYF. Using reference TRBV7-9 and TRBJ2-7 for the parts outside the CDR3, the full variable domain is DTGVSQNPRHKITKRGQNVTFRCDPISEHNRLYWYRQTLGQGPEFLTYFQNEAQLEKSRLLSDRFSAERPKGSFSTLEIQRTEQGDSAMYLCASSFGTGPYEQYFGPGTRLTVT.

The V and J genes are TRBV7-9 and TRBJ2-3, with a tentative D call TRBD1 (6 bases). V was cut by 4 bases and J by 8 bases, with 16 bases left in between. Germline CDR1 and CDR2: SEHNR and FQNEAQ (reference sequence). This CDR3 comprises 14 residues. In nucleotides, the CDR3 is TGTGCCAGCAGCTCTACAGGGTGGCAAGGTACGCAGTATTTT. Amino acid sequence: CASSSTGWQGTQYF.

The chain carries TRBV28 and TRBJ2-3; 11 nucleotides match TRBD1. CDR1 and CDR2 from the germline V gene are MDHEN and SYDVKM. The V and J ends lost 5 bases and 2 bases, in that order; junction bases with no gene match: 6. There are 16 residues in the CDR3. In DNA form, the CDR3 reads TGTGCCAGCAGTCCGGACAGGGGGCAACTCACAGATACGCAGTATTTT. It specifies CASSPDRGQLTDTQYF.

The chain carries TRBV7-2 and TRBJ2-5; maybe TRBD1 (6 bases). V was pared by 4 bases and J by 5 bases, with 17 bases between. The CDR3 runs 15 residues. Germline CDR1 and CDR2: SGHTA and FQGNSA. The CDR3 coding sequence is TGTGCCAGCAGCTCCGAGTGGGTTACAGGGGAGACCCAGTACTTC. It yields the protein CASSSEWVTGETQYF.

This clonotype is a singleton in its sample. The chain couples TRBV5-1 to TRBJ2-7; the match to TRBD2 covers 9 bases. J was trimmed by 5 bases and V by 0 bases; bases with no gene match: 9. Germline V gives CDR1 SGHRS, CDR2 YFSETQ. This CDR3 is 16 amino acids long. As DNA, the CDR3 is TGCGCCAGCAGCTTGGTGGTTAGCGGGAGAGTTAACGAGCAGTACTTC. It translates to CASSLVVSGRVNEQYF.

This clonotype was recorded a few times. The chain links TRBV5-4 to TRBJ2-7; no clear D. Germline V gene data show CDR1 as SGHNT and CDR2 as YYREEE (reference sequence). V lost 2 bases to trimming and J lost 5 bases, with 11 bases between them. This CDR3 spans 13 amino acids. CDR3 region: CASSFLAADEQYF. The CDR3 DNA reads as TGTGCCAGCAGCTTCCTCGCAGCCGACGAGCAGTACTTC.

The rearrangement joins TRBV6-5 to TRBJ2-6; the D is unclear. Germline CDR1 and CDR2: MNHEY and SVGAGI. The CDR3 loop spans 17 amino acids. The V end was cut by 2 bases, the J end by 0 bases, with 11 bases between. CDR3 loop: CASSYGRLDSGANVLTF. The CDR3 nucleotides read TGTGCCAGCAGTTACGGGCGTTTGGACTCTGGGGCCAACGTCCTGACTTTC.